This T cell receptor (beta chain) was found in a study of T cell responses to AZD1222 COVID-19 vaccine. The CDR3 is made up of 11 amino acids. The germline CDR1 and CDR2 sequences are LGHNA and YNFKEQ. V lost 6 bases and J lost 7, with 9 bases in between. Here immunoSEQ multiplex PCR was the method, and the copy in TCRdb shows in-frame clones only, minus some. The sample shows 150,000 to 200,000 clones, about 93% of them seen only once. Whole-study findings and limits: Nearly half of spike-specific TCRs reportedly target variant regions that are unmutated in the B.1.351 and B.1.1.7 variants. Clonal diversity was possibly underestimated, and the donors were mostly white British, with more females. CD4 TCRs linked to vaccination spanned spike, dominating at 160-218 and 743-854.

To note about this clone: The antigen is unknown.

The chain has TRBV4-2 and TRBJ1-1; the D gene is possibly TRBD1 (5 bases). The input for sequencing was peripheral blood, taken 28 days after the second AZD1222 dose. The sequence was obtained from an adult who received the AZD1222 COVID-19 vaccine. Here the CDR3 DNA reads TGTGCCAGCAGAGGAGGGGTTGAAGCTTTCTTT. Translation: CASRGGVEAFF.